This T cell receptor beta chain was sequenced during a study of OX40 agonist ivuxolimab in advanced cancers. Profiling relied on immunoSEQ multiplex PCR, and the TCRdb table lists in-frame clones only, not all of them. The sample has roughly 62,000 clones, 92% seen once; the top ten hold about 0.58%. From germline, CDR1 is LNHDA and CDR2 SQIVND (reference sequence). The CDR3 is made up of 14 amino acids. The ends lost 6 bases at V and 5 bases at J; junction bases unmatched: 5. The rearrangement joins TRBV19 to TRBJ2-7, with TRBD1 matching over 12 bases. This sequence originates from an adult with an advanced solid tumor such as melanoma, head and neck, liver or kidney cancer. Sequencing was performed on CD4+ or CD8+ T cells sorted from blood, taken in a trial of the OX40 agonist ivuxolimab. The CDR3 is CASRGTGGLDEQYF. CDR3 nucleotide sequence: TGTGCCAGTAGAGGGACAGGGGGCCTCGACGAGCAGTACTTC.